This entry features one T cell receptor (beta chain) sequence. Antigen specificity is unknown. The data were obtained in a study of T cell responses to AZD1222 COVID-19 vaccine. Broader study findings: Targets within unmutated variant regions were reportedly found for nearly half of spike-specific TCRs.

The CDR3 has 14 amino acids. In germline, CDR1 is SGDLS, CDR2 YYNGEE. V lost 3 bases and J lost 3, with 12 bases in between. Only in-frame clones appear in the TCRdb table, and some are missing; sequencing was by immunoSEQ multiplex PCR. The table records around 140,000 clones, roughly 85% of them present only once. The sequence was obtained from an adult who received the MenACWY meningococcal vaccine as a control. V and J are TRBV9 and TRBJ1-1, with D unclear. The sample in question was peripheral blood, obtained 28 days after the second dose of the MenACWY control vaccine. The CDR3 nucleotides are TGTGCCAGCAGCGCGCTGTTTGAGGACACTGAAGCTTTCTTT. It encodes CASSALFEDTEAFF.